This T cell receptor beta chain was sequenced during a study of T cell repertoires in cytomegalovirus infection. At the level of the study: Public TCR beta signatures indicated both CMV infection and matching HLA type. Study-wide results and limits: CMV-specific TCR beta clonotypes restricted by HLA-C dominated the ex vivo response. CMV carriers with the relevant HLA were identified by cumulative public TCR beta family frequency.

In TCRdb, the reads were re-called with MiXCR into one record per CDR3 protein. The data contain under 300,000 distinct CDR3 sequences, 15% to 20% of them seen just once; the ten biggest clones take up less than 60%. This clonotype occurred a few times. Its matching antigen is unknown. Sample: CD8+ T cells from PBMCs. The TCR was taken from a human donor in good health (CMV status not recorded). Some clones in this sample may be carry-over from other donors' samples.

The CDR3 DNA sequence: TGTGCCAGCAGACGAGGCCGGGACATCTACACCGGGGAGCTGTTTTTT. This gives the protein CASRRGRDIYTGELFF. The chain is built from TRBV6-2 or TRBV6-3 and TRBJ2-2; weak D call: TRBD1 (6 bases). V shed 6 bases and J shed 3 bases, with 17 bases lying between them. The CDR3 covers 16 residues. Germline values: CDR1 MNHEY, CDR2 SVGEGT.